This TCR beta chain is drawn from a study of early T cells in non-severe SARS-CoV-2 infection. Only a few counts were recorded for this clonotype. The germline V gene has CDR1 SQVTM and CDR2 ANQGSEA. The CDR3 covers 11 residues. Deletions cut 5 bases from V and 7 bases from J, with 8 bases between. Attached unique molecular identifiers marked individual cDNA molecules. TCRdb recomputed calls from the 5' RACE reads with MiXCR, one row per CDR3 protein. The repertoire consists of approximately 73,000 distinct CDR3 sequences, with approximately 10% occurring once and the leading ten covering about 4.8%. Sequencing input: whole blood. The V and J genes are TRBV29-1 and TRBJ1-4; possible D gene TRBD1, 6 bases. The receptor was derived from an adult who was a healthcare worker with PCR-confirmed SARS-CoV-2 infection or an uninfected control (not recorded which). CDR3 amino acids: CSVLRGEKLFF. In nucleotides, the CDR3 is TGCAGCGTTCTCAGGGGTGAAAAACTGTTTTTT.